Each of the 23 T cell receptor beta chains below was sequenced from the same sample in a study of early T cells in non-severe SARS-CoV-2 infection. From the 5' RACE reads, TCRdb called clonotypes with MiXCR, one entry per CDR3 protein. Here the sample spans roughly 55,000 distinct CDR3 sequences, 6.2% being singletons. The sample taken for sequencing was whole blood. These receptor sequences come from an adult who was a healthcare worker with PCR-confirmed SARS-CoV-2 infection or an uninfected control (not recorded which).

This clonotype was seen a few times. The J gene is TRBJ2-2, the V gene TRBV5-1; D might be TRBD1 (6 bases). With 3 bases removed from V and 1 base from J, the gap between germline ends came to 10 bases. The CDR3 runs to 15 residues. Germline-derived CDR1 and CDR2 are SGHRS and YFSETQ. The CDR3 loop is CASSSGQRNTGELFF. The CDR3 nucleotides read TGCGCCAGCAGCTCGGGACAAAGGAACACCGGGGAGCTGTTTTTT.

Note on this clonotype: A clone one base away is much larger, so this may be a read error. This chain links TRBV19 with TRBJ2-3; 12 bases are a match to TRBD2. This CDR3 is 16 amino acids long. V was pared by 4 bases and J by 1 base, with 3 bases of the junction left unmatched. Germline CDR1 reads LNHDA; CDR2 reads SQIVND (reference sequence). CDR3 DNA: TGTGCCAGTAGTACCCGACTAGCGGGGGGCACAGATACGCAGTATTTT. This codes for CASSTRLAGGTDTQYF.

This clonotype was seen more than once but under ten times. V gene TRBV19 combines with J gene TRBJ2-5; no clear D. With 4 bases removed from V and 2 bases from J, the gap between germline ends came to 2 bases. Germline V gene data show CDR1 as LNHDA and CDR2 as SQIVND (reference sequence). The CDR3 totals 11 residues. The CDR3 protein is CASSKQETQYF. The CDR3 bases are TGTGCCAGTAGTAAGCAAGAGACCCAGTACTTC.

There are a few counts of this clonotype. The chain links TRBV27 to TRBJ2-5; 10 nucleotides match TRBD1. Germline values: CDR1 MNHEY, CDR2 SMNVEV (reference sequence). CDR3 length: 16 residues. V shed 5 bases, J shed 3 bases, and the junction held 9 bases outside the gene matches. CDR3 nucleotide sequence: TGTGCCAGCAGTCGATACGCCGGGACAGGGGAAGAGACCCAGTACTTC. Amino acids: CASSRYAGTGEETQYF.

There are a few counts of this clonotype. The rearrangement links TRBV6-6 to TRBJ1-1; TRBD1 aligns across 7 bases. The trim removed 6 bases at V and 4 bases at J, leaving 11 bases unmatched. CDR3 length equals 15 residues. The germline gives CDR1 MNHNY, CDR2 SVGAGI (reference sequence). CDR3: CASSASTGYGTEAFF. The DNA of the CDR3 is TGTGCCAGCAGCGCCTCGACAGGGTATGGCACTGAAGCTTTCTTT.

This rearrangement joins TRBV9 to TRBJ2-2, with D perhaps TRBD1 or TRBD2 (5 bases each). Germline V gene data show CDR1 as SGDLS and CDR2 as YYNGEE. V was trimmed by 0 bases and J by 6 bases, leaving 12 bases between them. This CDR3 has 15 residues. Here the CDR3 DNA reads TGTGCCAGCAGCGTAGTGGGGCAGGGACCCGGGGAGCTGTTTTTT. It specifies CASSVVGQGPGELFF. Based on the CDR3 plus reference TRBV9 and TRBJ2-2, the full variable domain is DSGVTQTPKHLITATGQRVTLRCSPRSGDLSVYWYQQSLDQGLQFLIQYYNGEERAKGNILERFSAQQFPDLHSELNLSSLELGDSALYFCASSVVGQGPGELFFGEGSRLTVL.

Ten or more counts support this clonotype. The chain uses TRBV12-3 or TRBV12-4 and TRBJ2-5; the D gene is possibly TRBD2 (5 bases). V shed 6 bases and J shed 3 bases, with 17 bases lying between them. This CDR3 has 15 amino acids. The CDR3 sequence is CASSIPTSPKETQYF. Written as DNA, the CDR3 is TGTGCCAGCAGCATCCCCACTAGTCCAAAAGAGACCCAGTACTTC.

This clonotype was counted many times. This chain connects TRBV20-1 to TRBJ2-7; TRBD2 aligns across 8 bases. This CDR3 region has 13 residues. Germline V lookup: CDR1 DFQATT, CDR2 SNEGSKA (reference sequence). The ends lost 5 bases at V and 3 bases at J; junction bases unmatched: 6. CDR3 DNA: TGCAGTGCTTTACCGGGACTAGACTACGAGCAGTACTTC. It translates to CSALPGLDYEQYF.

This clonotype was detected ten times or more. V usage is TRBV3-1 and J usage is TRBJ2-7; D not certain. Germline V gene lookup returns CDR1 LGHDT and CDR2 YNNKEL (reference sequence). V lost 2 bases, J lost 6 bases, and 8 bases lay in between. This CDR3 has 12 residues. The CDR3 protein is CASSQTGFEQYF. The CDR3 DNA is TGTGCCAGCAGCCAAACCGGGTTCGAGCAGTACTTC.

The chain carries TRBV7-9 and TRBJ1-4, with D tentatively TRBD1 (5 bases). The CDR3 spans 14 residues. Per germline, CDR1 SEHNR and CDR2 FQNEAQ (reference sequence). V shed 1 base and J shed 7 bases, with 10 bases lying between them. The CDR3 reads CASSLVGAGEKLFF. The CDR3 DNA reads as TGTGCCAGCAGCTTAGTCGGGGCCGGTGAAAAACTGTTTTTT. The full variable domain, in which reference TRBV7-9 and TRBJ1-4 provide the parts outside the CDR3, is DTGVSQNPRHKITKRGQNVTFRCDPISEHNRLYWYRQTLGQGPEFLTYFQNEAQLEKSRLLSDRFSAERPKGSFSTLEIQRTEQGDSAMYLCASSLVGAGEKLFFGSGTQLSVL.

This clonotype was counted between two and nine times. The chain combines TRBV5-1 with TRBJ2-3, with 8 bases matching TRBD2. J gave up 0 bases and V 0 bases, and 3 bases lay outside the gene matches. The CDR3 consists of 16 residues. From germline, CDR1 is SGHRS and CDR2 YFSETQ. The CDR3 coding sequence is TGCGCCAGCAGCTTGGGGGCTAGCGGGAGCACAGATACGCAGTATTTT. Protein sequence: CASSLGASGSTDTQYF. The full variable domain, in which reference TRBV5-1 and TRBJ2-3 provide the parts outside the CDR3, is KAGVTQTPRYLIKTRGQQVTLSCSPISGHRSVSWYQQTPGQGLQFLFEYFSETQRNKGNFPGRFSGRQFSNSRSEMNVSTLELGDSALYLCASSLGASGSTDTQYFGPGTRLTVL.

This clonotype was counted a few times. V and J are TRBV15 and TRBJ2-2; D is possibly TRBD1 (5 bases). The germline gives CDR1 LNHNV, CDR2 YYDKDF (reference sequence). CDR3 length: 14 residues. V was cut by 1 base and J by 4 bases, with 7 bases left in between. DNA of the CDR3: TGTGCCACCAGCAGAGTAGGGGCCACCGGGGAGCTGTTTTTT. It specifies CATSRVGATGELFF. The complete variable domain, with remaining parts taken from reference TRBV15 and TRBJ2-2, reads DAMVIQNPRYQVTQFGKPVTLSCSQTLNHNVMYWYQQKSSQAPKLLFHYYDKDFNNEADTPDNFQSRRPNTSFCFLDIRSPGLGDTAMYLCATSRVGATGELFFGEGSRLTVL.

The chain couples TRBV7-9 to TRBJ2-4; no firm D call. The CDR3 is 13 amino acids. Germline CDR1 and CDR2: SEHNR and FQNEAQ (reference sequence). V lost 5 bases and J 8 bases, leaving 13 bases between the germline ends. DNA for the CDR3: TGTGCCAGCAGCCTGGGCCTTAGGGACATTCAGTACTTC. Translation: CASSLGLRDIQYF.

This clonotype was observed many times. The genes are TRBV6-2 or TRBV6-3 and TRBJ2-5, with D perhaps being TRBD1 or TRBD2 (6 bases each). CDR1 and CDR2 (germline): MNHEY, SVGEGT. The CDR3 runs to 14 residues. The germline V and J ends were trimmed by 9 bases and 6 bases, with 20 bases remaining between them. The CDR3 DNA sequence: TGTGCCAGTGGAGAGGGGGGCGCTCGGAAGACCCAGTACTTC. Its translation is CASGEGGARKTQYF.

This clonotype was counted many times. The rearrangement joins TRBV14 to TRBJ2-7, with D unclear. V was clipped by 0 bases and J by 3 bases, with 12 bases between them. Germline V CDR1 and CDR2: SGHDN, FVKESK. This CDR3 is 15 amino acids long. The CDR3 DNA reads as TGTGCCAGCAGCCAAGATCTAGTGGCTGTCTACGAGCAGTACTTC. It specifies CASSQDLVAVYEQYF.

This clonotype was counted many times. This chain links TRBV18 with TRBJ2-7, with 7 bases fitting TRBD1. Trimming at V came to 0 bases and at J to 6 bases, leaving 8 bases not matched to a gene. Germline assignment: CDR1 KGHSH and CDR2 LQKENI. The CDR3 length is 15 residues. CDR3 sequence: CASSPPTGPGGEQYF. CDR3 sequence (DNA): TGTGCCAGCTCACCACCGACTGGTCCAGGGGGCGAGCAGTACTTC.

This clonotype was observed a handful of times. This chain links TRBV18 with TRBJ1-6; TRBD1 aligns across 10 bases. V lost 2 bases to trimming and J lost 7 bases; unmatched junction nucleotides: 2. Germline V gives CDR1 KGHSH, CDR2 LQKENI. This CDR3 has 15 amino acids. CDR3 DNA sequence: TGTGCCAGCTCACCAGGGGGACAGGGGAATTCACCCCTCCACTTT. It translates to CASSPGGQGNSPLHF.

The sample holds many counts of this clonotype. The genes are TRBV28 and TRBJ2-1, with D possibly being TRBD2 (7 bases). Trimming removed 6 bases at V and 5 bases at J, with 17 bases between. This CDR3 spans 15 amino acids. Germline-derived CDR1 and CDR2 are MDHEN and SYDVKM. The CDR3 DNA is TGTGCCAGCAGCGACGGGACGGGGGGCCACAATGAGCAGTTCTTC. Amino acids: CASSDGTGGHNEQFF.

This clonotype was seen a few times. CDR3 in DNA: TGTGCCAGTAGCATTCCCAGGGGGTCTGGGGCCAACGTCCTGACTTTC. Translated: CASSIPRGSGANVLTF. The V gene is TRBV19, the J gene TRBJ2-6; 7 bases map to TRBD1. The ends lost 6 bases at V and 1 base at J; junction bases unmatched: 6. This CDR3 spans 16 amino acids. Germline V gene lookup returns CDR1 LNHDA and CDR2 SQIVND (reference sequence).

The rearrangement uses TRBV7-2 and TRBJ2-3, with D unresolved. Trimming cost V 5 bases and J 2 bases, with 8 bases left between them. Germline V gene data show CDR1 as SGHTA and CDR2 as FQGNSA. This CDR3 comprises 13 residues. The CDR3 region is CASSASTTDTQYF. As DNA, the CDR3 is TGTGCCAGCAGCGCCTCCACCACAGATACGCAGTATTTT.

This clonotype was counted many times. The chain is built from TRBV25-1 and TRBJ2-3, with D perhaps TRBD2 (6 bases). CDR1 MGHDK and CDR2 SYGVNS come from the germline V gene. Trimming cost V 8 bases and J 2 bases, with 8 bases left between them. The CDR3 extends over 12 amino acids. In nucleotides, the CDR3 is TGTGCCAGCGCGGGGTACACAGATACGCAGTATTTT. It specifies CASAGYTDTQYF.

Ten or more counts support this clonotype. The chain joins TRBV20-1 to TRBJ2-1, with 7 bases that match TRBD2. The length of the CDR3 is 13 residues. V shed 5 bases, J shed 8 bases, and the junction held 9 bases outside the gene matches. Germline assignment: CDR1 DFQATT and CDR2 SNEGSKA (reference sequence). CDR3 DNA: TGCAGTGCTCTGGATACGGGGGGATATGAGCAGTTCTTC. Translating it yields CSALDTGGYEQFF.

This clonotype was seen many times. CDR3 sequence reads: CASSLHGSNTEAFF. In nucleotides, the CDR3 is TGTGCCAGCAGCCTACATGGGAGTAACACTGAAGCTTTCTTT. This chain joins TRBV7-9 and TRBJ1-1; D is unclear. V was cut by 5 bases and J by 2 bases, with 12 bases left in between. The germline gives CDR1 SEHNR, CDR2 FQNEAQ (reference sequence). The CDR3 extends over 14 amino acids.